This record concerns one T cell receptor beta chain sequence. What it recognizes is unknown. Time point reported: persistent/refractory GD, antithyroid drugs over 5 years with positive TRAb. Following extraction of RNA from PBMCs, that RNA was used to make the TCR library. These data are taken from a study of regulatory T cells in long-lasting Graves disease. In building TCR beta libraries, iRepertoire HTBI primers were used together with Arm-PCR of CDR3 regions. TCRdb re-derived calls from the multiplex PCR reads in MiXCR, one entry per CDR3 protein. Found here are a few hundred thousand distinct CDR3 sequences, around a quarter of them singletons; the top ten hold roughly 26%. General study findings and limits: The TCR repertoire of persistent Graves' patients was less diverse than that of newly diagnosed ones.

V was pared by 5 bases and J by 6 bases, with 13 bases between. Germline CDR1 and CDR2: SGHTA and FQGTGA. There are 13 residues in the CDR3. The J gene is TRBJ1-1, the V gene TRBV7-3; D ambiguous. Source: peripheral blood mononuclear cells (PBMCs), taken when the disease was refractory, from a patient treated with antithyroid drugs. The sequence derives from a female donor with Graves disease. CDR3 loop: CASSVDNGAEAFF. As DNA, the CDR3 is TGTGCCAGCAGCGTAGACAACGGGGCTGAAGCTTTCTTT. Variable domain in full (rest from reference TRBV7-3 and TRBJ1-1): GAGVSQTPSNKVTEKGKYVELRCDPISGHTALYWYRQSLGQGPEFLIYFQGTGAADDSGLPNDRFFAVRPEGSVSTLKIQRTERGDSAVYLCASSVDNGAEAFFGQGTRLTVV.